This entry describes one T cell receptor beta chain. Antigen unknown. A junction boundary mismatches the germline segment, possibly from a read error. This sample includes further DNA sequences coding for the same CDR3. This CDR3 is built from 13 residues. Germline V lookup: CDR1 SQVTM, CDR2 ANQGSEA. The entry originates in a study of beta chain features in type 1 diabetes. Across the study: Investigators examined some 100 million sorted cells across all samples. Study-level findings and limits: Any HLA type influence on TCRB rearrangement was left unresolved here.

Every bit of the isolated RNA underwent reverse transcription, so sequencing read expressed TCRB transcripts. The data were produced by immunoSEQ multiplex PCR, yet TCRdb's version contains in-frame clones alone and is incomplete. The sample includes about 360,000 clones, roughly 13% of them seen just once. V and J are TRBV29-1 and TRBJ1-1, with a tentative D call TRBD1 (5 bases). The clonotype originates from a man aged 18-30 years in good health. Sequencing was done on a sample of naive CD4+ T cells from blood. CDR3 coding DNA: TGCAGCGTTGAATGGGGGGTGAATACTGAAGCTTTCTTT. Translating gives CSVEWGVNTEAFF.